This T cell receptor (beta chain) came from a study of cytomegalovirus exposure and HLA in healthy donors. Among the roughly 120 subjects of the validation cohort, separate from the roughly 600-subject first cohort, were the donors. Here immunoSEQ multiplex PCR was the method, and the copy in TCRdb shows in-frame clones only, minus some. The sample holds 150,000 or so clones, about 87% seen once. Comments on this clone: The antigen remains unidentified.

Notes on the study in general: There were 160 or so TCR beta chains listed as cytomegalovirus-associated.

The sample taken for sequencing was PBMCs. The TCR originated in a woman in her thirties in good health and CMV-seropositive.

The CDR3 coding sequence is TGTGCCAGCAGTGAAGGTAGGGGCTATGGCGGGAGGAGCTCCTACGAGCAGTACTTC. This encodes CASSEGRGYGGRSSYEQYF. The chain is built from TRBV6-1 and TRBJ2-7; 8 bases are a match to TRBD2. The trim removed 1 base at V and 0 bases at J, leaving 14 bases unmatched. The CDR3 totals 19 residues. Germline assignment: CDR1 MNHNS and CDR2 SASEGT.